In its sample, the clone carrying this TCR beta chain was seen many times. The sample has other DNA sequences that encode this CDR3 too. This specimen belongs to a study of Ad26.COV2.S vaccination and SARS-CoV-2 variants. The ends were cut back, 1 base at V and 4 bases at J, with 2 bases in the middle. This CDR3 spans 12 amino acids. Germline V gene lookup returns CDR1 SGDLS and CDR2 YYNGEE. Treatment meaning: approximately 18 received Ad26.COV2.S at low or high dose, single or two shots; a few received placebo; per-sample allocation not given. Day 63 following the first vaccine or placebo injection was when the samples were taken. This person who donated was an adult of 18-55 years in Boston. Generated by immunoSEQ multiplex PCR, the TCRdb table keeps only in-frame clones and is missing some. Of some 640,000 clones listed, about 90% are singletons.

Sequenced here: peripheral blood, sampled in a trial of Ad26.COV2.S vaccine versus placebo. The receptor was derived from a person aged 18-60 years who received the Ad26.COV2.S COVID-19 vaccine or a placebo. The V call is TRBV9, the J call TRBJ2-2, with no clear D. The CDR3 DNA sequence: TGTGCCAGCAGCGTACGCACCGGGGAGCTGTTTTTT. Translation: CASSVRTGELFF.